This T cell receptor (beta chain) came from a study of blood T cell repertoires in COVID-19 (dated by TCRdb to about 2020). Concerning the study at large: Samples covering the acute and convalescent phases of COVID-19 were provided by collaborators in the United States, Italy and Spain. The prospective study material was composed of cDNA or gDNA derived from T cells, B-cell-depleted T cells, or PBMCs. Subjects who had been exposed to COVID-19, were actively infected with it, or had recovered from it provided the deeply sampled blood TCRbeta repertoires that made up the dataset. The repertoires were made available in a free public database intended to serve as a resource for research on the immune response to SARS-CoV-2. The samples were drawn from the first 160 participants of the ongoing ImmuneRACE study and from 950 to 1,500 subjects provided by 6 global collaborators. Nearly every sample came with metadata listing a de-identified subject ID, COVID-19 status, age in years and sex. Where available, HLA class I and class II types were taken from metadata supplied by the sample provider and were not determined by assay-based typing. The paper's findings and limits, for the study overall: The amount of clinical and demographic metadata varied by source and participant and was provided uncurated.

V was cut back by 1 base and J by 2 bases, leaving a gap of 5 bases between them. The CDR1 and CDR2 encoded by the germline V gene (reference sequence) are LGHDT and YNNKEL. The CDR3 holds 14 amino acids from the cysteine to the phenylalanine. The entry retains the CDR3 DNA only, 42 bases that are in frame from base 1. The collaborating institutions used their own protocols to collect whole blood in K2EDTA tubes. For TCRbeta analysis, collaborator samples were shipped as frozen whole blood, as isolated PBMCs, or as DNA extracted from either sample type. As for this clone: Its binding antigen is unknown. One base away there is no much larger clone; base qualities are not given.

The immunoSEQ Assay, a bias-controlled multiplex PCR, was used to amplify TCRbeta CDR3 regions from genomic DNA. The authors processed their data as follows. The number of nucleated cells in each sample was estimated from the amplification of reference gene primers within the assay. To quantify the absolute abundance of each unique TCRbeta CDR3 rearrangement, sequence reads were collapsed and filtered. For each sample, productive Simpson clonality was calculated as the square root of Simpson's diversity index across productive rearrangements. TCRdb obtained this table from immuneACCESS and retained in-frame rearrangements with V and J assigned. These tables miss some clones; where compared with another copy, unresolved V genes account for less than half of the shortfall, and the remainder is unexplained. V and J calls and clone size are given by that table; D and trimming were obtained from the DNA. The sample yields about 100,000 clones; less than 75% were counted once. The ten most abundant clones make up roughly 2% of the sample.

The sequenced material came from peripheral blood. The origin of this receptor is a middle-aged woman with acute or convalescent COVID-19. Here the chain combines TRBV3-1 (or the pseudogene TRBV3-2) and TRBJ2-2; the D gene cannot be resolved reliably. The nucleotides are TGTGCCAGCAGCCAAGCCCCAAACACCGGGGAGCTGTTTTTT. It translates to CASSQAPNTGELFF.